The clone carrying this T cell receptor (beta chain) appeared a few times. Its cognate antigen is unknown. This sample is part of a study of beta chain features in type 1 diabetes. Whole-study findings and limits: Type 1 diabetes patients showed a moderate but significant shortening of TCRB CDR3s in all four CD4+ subsets.

All of the isolated RNA was reverse transcribed, so expressed TCRB transcripts were sequenced. Method: immunoSEQ multiplex PCR; TCRdb's copy keeps in-frame clones and lacks some. The sample lists around 690,000 clones, about an eighth seen once, with around 0.12% in the top ten. Sample: naive CD4+ T cells from blood. The source is a man in his thirties or forties with type 1 diabetes.

CDR3: CASSPDGTSGFNEQFF. DNA of the CDR3: TGTGCCAGCTCCCCGGACGGGACTAGCGGGTTCAATGAGCAGTTCTTC. V is TRBV18 and J is TRBJ2-1, with 12 nucleotides matching TRBD2. The CDR3 contains 16 residues. CDR1 is KGHSH and CDR2 is LQKENI in the germline V gene. V was pared by 6 bases and J by 6 bases, with 9 bases of the junction left unmatched.